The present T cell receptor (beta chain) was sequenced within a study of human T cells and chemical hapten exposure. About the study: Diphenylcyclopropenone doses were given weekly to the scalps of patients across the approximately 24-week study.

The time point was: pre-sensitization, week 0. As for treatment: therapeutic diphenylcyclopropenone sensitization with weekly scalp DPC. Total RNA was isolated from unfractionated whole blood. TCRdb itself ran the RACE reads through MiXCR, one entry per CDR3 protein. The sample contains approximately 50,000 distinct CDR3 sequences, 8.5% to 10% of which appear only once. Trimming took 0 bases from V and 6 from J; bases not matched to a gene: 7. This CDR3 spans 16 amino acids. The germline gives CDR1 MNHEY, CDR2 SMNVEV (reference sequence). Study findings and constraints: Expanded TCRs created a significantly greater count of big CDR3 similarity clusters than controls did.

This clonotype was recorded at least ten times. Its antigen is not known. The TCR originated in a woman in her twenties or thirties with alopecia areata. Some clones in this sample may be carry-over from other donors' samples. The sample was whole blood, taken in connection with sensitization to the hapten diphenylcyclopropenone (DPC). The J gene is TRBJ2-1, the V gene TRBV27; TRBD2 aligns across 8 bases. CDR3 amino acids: CASSLSLAGYINEQFF. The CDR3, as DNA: TGTGCCAGCAGTTTATCTTTAGCGGGGTATATCAATGAGCAGTTCTTC.